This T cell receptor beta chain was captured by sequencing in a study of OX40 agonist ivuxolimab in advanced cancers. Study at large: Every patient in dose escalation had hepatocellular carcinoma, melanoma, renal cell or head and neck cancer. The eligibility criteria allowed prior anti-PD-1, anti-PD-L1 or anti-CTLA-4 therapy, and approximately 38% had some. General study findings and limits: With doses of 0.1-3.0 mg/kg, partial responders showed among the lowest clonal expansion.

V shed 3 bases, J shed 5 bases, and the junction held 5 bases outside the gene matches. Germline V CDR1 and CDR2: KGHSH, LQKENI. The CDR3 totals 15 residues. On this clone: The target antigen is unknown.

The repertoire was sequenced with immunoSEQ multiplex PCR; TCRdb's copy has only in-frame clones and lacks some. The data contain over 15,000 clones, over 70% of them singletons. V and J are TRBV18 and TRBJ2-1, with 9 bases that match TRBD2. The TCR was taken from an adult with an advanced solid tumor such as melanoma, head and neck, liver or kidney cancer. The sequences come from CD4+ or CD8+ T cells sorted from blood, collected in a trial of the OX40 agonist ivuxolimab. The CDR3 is CASSPLTSGHNEQFF. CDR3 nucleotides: TGTGCCAGCTCACCCCTGACTAGCGGACACAATGAGCAGTTCTTC.